A selection of T cell receptor beta chains follows, all from one sample in a study of blood T cell repertoires in COVID-19. Produced via immunoSEQ multiplex PCR; TCRdb's table is partial and in-frame only. The table has roughly 33,000 clones, just over 85% seen once. Source material: peripheral blood. The receptors were sampled from a human donor in a cohort sampled during active COVID-19. Both conserved end residues are part of each CDR3. The order of the fields is clone size, CDR3 length, V gene, J gene, D gene, CDR3 protein, CDR3 DNA. The D gene is left open where the match is weak. The size field is filled for only some rows; it gives once, few, many or a size class.

clone_size: NA; cdr3_length: 15; v_call: TRBV11-2; j_call: TRBJ2-3; d_call: NA; cdr3_aa: CASSLAAASTDTQYF; cdr3_nt: TGTGCCAGCAGCTTAGCCGCGGCTAGCACAGATACGCAGTATTTT
clone_size: NA; cdr3_length: 14; v_call: TRBV28; j_call: TRBJ1-3; d_call: NA; cdr3_aa: CASSYFRSGNTIYF; cdr3_nt: TGTGCCAGCTCATACTTCCGCTCTGGAAACACCATATATTTT
clone_size: NA; cdr3_length: 13; v_call: TRBV6-5; j_call: TRBJ2-2; d_call: NA; cdr3_aa: CARGHGNTGELFF; cdr3_nt: TGTGCCAGGGGACATGGGAACACCGGGGAGCTGTTTTTT
clone_size: large; cdr3_length: 15; v_call: TRBV6-5; j_call: TRBJ1-2; d_call: TRBD1; cdr3_aa: CASSYSGTGEYGYTF; cdr3_nt: TGTGCCAGCAGTTACTCCGGGACAGGGGAATATGGCTACACCTTC
clone_size: few; cdr3_length: 16; v_call: TRBV7-2; j_call: TRBJ2-1; d_call: TRBD2; cdr3_aa: CASSLEGTSGRNEQFF; cdr3_nt: TGTGCCAGCAGCTTAGAAGGGACTAGCGGGAGGAATGAGCAGTTCTTC
clone_size: NA; cdr3_length: 14; v_call: TRBV6-2/TRBV6-3; j_call: TRBJ2-7; d_call: NA; cdr3_aa: CASSRRQWDYEQYF; cdr3_nt: TGTGCCAGCAGTAGAAGACAGTGGGACTACGAGCAGTACTTC
clone_size: NA; cdr3_length: 12; v_call: TRBV5-1; j_call: TRBJ2-2; d_call: NA; cdr3_aa: CASRVVGGELFF; cdr3_nt: TGCGCCAGCAGGGTAGTCGGCGGGGAGCTGTTTTTT
clone_size: NA; cdr3_length: 15; v_call: TRBV5-8; j_call: TRBJ2-5; d_call: NA; cdr3_aa: CASSLRWGGQETQYF; cdr3_nt: TGTGCCAGCAGCTTGCGTTGGGGAGGTCAAGAGACCCAGTACTTC
clone_size: NA; cdr3_length: 14; v_call: TRBV6-5; j_call: TRBJ2-1; d_call: NA; cdr3_aa: CASSRQSSYNEQFF; cdr3_nt: TGTGCCAGCAGTCGACAGAGCTCCTACAATGAGCAGTTCTTC
clone_size: NA; cdr3_length: 14; v_call: TRBV27; j_call: TRBJ1-6; d_call: TRBD1; cdr3_aa: CARKGNRGRSPLHF; cdr3_nt: TGTGCCAGAAAAGGGAACAGGGGCAGGTCACCCCTCCACTTT
clone_size: few; cdr3_length: 15; v_call: TRBV7-8; j_call: TRBJ1-3; d_call: TRBD1; cdr3_aa: CASAIGQGAGNTIYF; cdr3_nt: TGTGCCAGCGCAATAGGACAGGGAGCTGGAAACACCATATATTTT
clone_size: NA; cdr3_length: 17; v_call: TRBV15; j_call: TRBJ2-7; d_call: NA; cdr3_aa: CATSRDLPGSISYEQYF; cdr3_nt: TGTGCCACCAGCAGAGATCTTCCAGGCTCCATCTCCTACGAGCAGTACTTC
clone_size: few; cdr3_length: 14; v_call: TRBV13; j_call: TRBJ1-1; d_call: NA; cdr3_aa: CASTRDTMNTEAFF; cdr3_nt: TGTGCCAGCACCAGGGACACCATGAACACTGAAGCTTTCTTT
clone_size: NA; cdr3_length: 16; v_call: TRBV27; j_call: TRBJ2-7; d_call: NA; cdr3_aa: CATRGKGLPLSYEQYF; cdr3_nt: TGTGCCACGCGGGGAAAAGGTTTACCCCTCTCCTACGAGCAGTACTTC
clone_size: NA; cdr3_length: 15; v_call: TRBV7-9; j_call: TRBJ2-4; d_call: TRBD1; cdr3_aa: CASSPDRVAKNIQYF; cdr3_nt: TGTGCCAGCAGCCCAGACAGGGTAGCCAAAAACATTCAGTACTTC
clone_size: NA; cdr3_length: 17; v_call: TRBV28; j_call: TRBJ2-1; d_call: NA; cdr3_aa: CASSLGGWGGSYNEQFF; cdr3_nt: TGTGCCAGCAGTTTAGGGGGGTGGGGCGGCTCCTACAATGAGCAGTTCTTC
clone_size: once; cdr3_length: 14; v_call: TRBV6-5; j_call: TRBJ1-4; d_call: NA; cdr3_aa: CASSQQALWGKLFF; cdr3_nt: TGTGCCAGCAGTCAACAGGCGCTCTGGGGAAAACTGTTTTTT
clone_size: NA; cdr3_length: 13; v_call: TRBV12-3/TRBV12-4; j_call: TRBJ1-5; d_call: NA; cdr3_aa: CASSLGGHQPQHF; cdr3_nt: TGTGCCAGCAGTTTAGGGGGGCATCAGCCCCAGCATTTT
clone_size: NA; cdr3_length: 15; v_call: TRBV11-2; j_call: TRBJ2-1; d_call: TRBD2; cdr3_aa: CASSPRTSGGWEQFF; cdr3_nt: TGTGCCAGCAGCCCCCGGACTAGCGGGGGGTGGGAGCAGTTCTTC
clone_size: few; cdr3_length: 12; v_call: TRBV6-5; j_call: TRBJ2-7; d_call: TRBD2; cdr3_aa: CASSYGGRSLDF; cdr3_nt: TGTGCCAGCAGTTACGGCGGGAGGTCCCTGGACTTC
clone_size: NA; cdr3_length: 16; v_call: TRBV18; j_call: TRBJ1-2; d_call: NA; cdr3_aa: CASSLKTGWLPYGYTF; cdr3_nt: TGTGCCAGCTCACTGAAGACAGGTTGGCTCCCCTATGGCTACACCTTC
clone_size: NA; cdr3_length: 15; v_call: TRBV7-8; j_call: TRBJ2-3; d_call: TRBD2; cdr3_aa: CASSLTRDYRDTQYF; cdr3_nt: TGTGCCAGCAGCTTAACCCGGGACTACAGAGATACGCAGTATTTT
clone_size: NA; cdr3_length: 13; v_call: TRBV12-3/TRBV12-4; j_call: TRBJ2-7; d_call: NA; cdr3_aa: CASSFGRTYEQYF; cdr3_nt: TGTGCCAGCAGTTTCGGGAGAACCTACGAGCAGTACTTC
clone_size: few; cdr3_length: 9; v_call: TRBV2; j_call: TRBJ2-1; d_call: NA; cdr3_aa: CAASGEQFF; cdr3_nt: TGTGCCGCAAGCGGGGAGCAGTTCTTC
clone_size: NA; cdr3_length: 15; v_call: TRBV9; j_call: TRBJ2-3; d_call: TRBD2; cdr3_aa: CASSVELARTDTQYF; cdr3_nt: TGTGCCAGCAGCGTAGAACTAGCGCGCACAGATACGCAGTATTTT
clone_size: NA; cdr3_length: 14; v_call: TRBV7-9; j_call: TRBJ2-7; d_call: NA; cdr3_aa: CASSLLTGSYEQYF; cdr3_nt: TGTGCCAGCAGCTTGCTGACAGGCTCCTACGAGCAGTACTTC
clone_size: NA; cdr3_length: 16; v_call: TRBV7-7; j_call: TRBJ2-2; d_call: NA; cdr3_aa: CASSPGHHLFGGELFF; cdr3_nt: TGTGCCAGCAGCCCGGGACACCATTTATTCGGCGGGGAGCTGTTTTTT
clone_size: NA; cdr3_length: 17; v_call: TRBV24-1; j_call: TRBJ2-5; d_call: NA; cdr3_aa: CATSDSSKGGARETQYF; cdr3_nt: TGTGCCACCAGTGACTCCTCGAAGGGGGGGGCCCGGGAGACCCAGTACTTC
clone_size: once; cdr3_length: 12; v_call: TRBV7-9; j_call: TRBJ2-1; d_call: NA; cdr3_aa: CASSWLRGEQFF; cdr3_nt: TGTGCCAGCAGCTGGTTGAGAGGTGAGCAGTTCTTC
clone_size: NA; cdr3_length: 14; v_call: TRBV29-1; j_call: TRBJ2-5; d_call: TRBD1; cdr3_aa: CSASDRGQTPIQYF; cdr3_nt: TGCAGCGCAAGCGACAGGGGGCAAACACCTATCCAGTACTTC
clone_size: NA; cdr3_length: 12; v_call: TRBV12-3/TRBV12-4; j_call: TRBJ2-5; d_call: NA; cdr3_aa: CATKGTQETQYF; cdr3_nt: TGTGCCACCAAGGGGACTCAAGAGACCCAGTACTTC
clone_size: NA; cdr3_length: 15; v_call: TRBV24-1; j_call: TRBJ2-3; d_call: NA; cdr3_aa: CATARSRVNEDTQYF; cdr3_nt: TGTGCCACCGCTAGGAGCAGGGTCAATGAAGATACGCAGTATTTT
clone_size: NA; cdr3_length: 15; v_call: TRBV28; j_call: TRBJ2-1; d_call: TRBD1; cdr3_aa: CASSRQGARFDEQFF; cdr3_nt: TGTGCCAGCAGTCGCCAGGGGGCGCGGTTCGATGAGCAGTTCTTC
clone_size: NA; cdr3_length: 17; v_call: TRBV15; j_call: TRBJ1-5; d_call: NA; cdr3_aa: CATSRDPREASNQPQHF; cdr3_nt: TGTGCCACCAGCAGAGACCCTAGGGAGGCTAGCAATCAGCCCCAGCATTTT
clone_size: NA; cdr3_length: 17; v_call: TRBV11-2; j_call: TRBJ2-3; d_call: TRBD2; cdr3_aa: CASSTTRLAGSEDTQYF; cdr3_nt: TGTGCCAGCAGCACCACCCGACTAGCGGGATCTGAAGATACGCAGTATTTT
clone_size: NA; cdr3_length: 14; v_call: TRBV7-2; j_call: TRBJ1-1; d_call: NA; cdr3_aa: CASSSEPGYTEAFF; cdr3_nt: TGTGCCAGCAGCTCGGAGCCCGGGTACACTGAAGCTTTCTTT
clone_size: NA; cdr3_length: 22; v_call: TRBV21-1; j_call: TRBJ2-7; d_call: NA; cdr3_aa: CASRGMKVFVPEGHRDRYEQYF; cdr3_nt: TGTGCCAGCAGAGGGATGAAGGTCTTCGTCCCCGAGGGTCACAGGGATCGATACGAGCAGTACTTC
clone_size: NA; cdr3_length: 16; v_call: TRBV23-1; j_call: TRBJ1-5; d_call: NA; cdr3_aa: CASSHPDGDSNQPQHF; cdr3_nt: TGCGCCAGCAGTCATCCCGACGGAGATAGCAATCAGCCCCAGCATTTT
clone_size: once; cdr3_length: 16; v_call: TRBV3-1/TRBV3-2; j_call: TRBJ1-4; d_call: NA; cdr3_aa: CASSQESGGGPEKLFF; cdr3_nt: TGTGCCAGCAGCCAAGAAAGTGGGGGCGGACCCGAAAAACTGTTTTTT
clone_size: NA; cdr3_length: 17; v_call: TRBV28; j_call: TRBJ2-7; d_call: NA; cdr3_aa: CASSLIEEGNKAWEQYF; cdr3_nt: TGTGCCAGCAGTTTAATTGAGGAGGGGAATAAAGCCTGGGAGCAGTACTTC
clone_size: NA; cdr3_length: 17; v_call: TRBV6-2/TRBV6-3; j_call: TRBJ2-7; d_call: TRBD2; cdr3_aa: CASSYAGGSAEHYEQYF; cdr3_nt: TGTGCCAGCAGTTACGCCGGGGGGTCAGCGGAACACTACGAGCAGTACTTC
clone_size: NA; cdr3_length: 12; v_call: TRBV18; j_call: TRBJ2-7; d_call: NA; cdr3_aa: CASSPGQSEQYF; cdr3_nt: TGTGCCAGCTCACCCGGACAGTCCGAGCAGTACTTC
clone_size: few; cdr3_length: 16; v_call: TRBV6-2/TRBV6-3; j_call: TRBJ1-6; d_call: NA; cdr3_aa: CASSRGGYGSASPLHF; cdr3_nt: TGTGCCAGCAGTCGCGGGGGTTACGGATCGGCATCACCCCTCCACTTT